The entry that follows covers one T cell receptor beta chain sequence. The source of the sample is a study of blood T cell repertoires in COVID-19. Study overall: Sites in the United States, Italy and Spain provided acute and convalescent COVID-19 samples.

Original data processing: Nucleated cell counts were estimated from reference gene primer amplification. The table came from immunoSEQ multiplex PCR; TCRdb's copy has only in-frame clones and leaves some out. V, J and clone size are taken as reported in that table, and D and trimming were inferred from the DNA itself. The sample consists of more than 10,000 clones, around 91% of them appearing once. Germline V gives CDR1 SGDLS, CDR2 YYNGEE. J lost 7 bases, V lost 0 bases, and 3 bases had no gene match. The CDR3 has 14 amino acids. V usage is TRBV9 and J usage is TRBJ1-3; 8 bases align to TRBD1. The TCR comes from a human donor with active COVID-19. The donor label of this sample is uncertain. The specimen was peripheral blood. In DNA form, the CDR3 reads TGTGCCAGCAGCGTAGACAGGGGGTTCAACACCATATATTTT. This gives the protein CASSVDRGFNTIYF.